This paragraph covers one T cell receptor (beta chain) sequence. Its antigen target is currently unknown. There are no base qualities to consult, and no much larger clone falls within one base. TCRbeta CDR3 regions were amplified from genomic DNA using the immunoSEQ Assay, a bias-controlled multiplex PCR. Concerning the study's data processing: Within the assay, amplification of reference gene primers was used to estimate how many nucleated cells each sample contained. Sequence reads were collapsed and filtered to measure the absolute abundance of every unique TCRbeta CDR3 rearrangement. For each sample, productive Simpson clonality was calculated as the square root of Simpson's diversity index across productive rearrangements. TCRdb carries this immuneACCESS record with in-frame sequences only. Its versions omit some clonotypes, under half of them owing to an unresolved V gene in the studies checked, with the rest unexplained. Clone size and the V and J calls come from that table; the DNA yielded D and trimming. The sample records approximately 140,000 clones, around 82% of which are singletons. Jointly, the top ten make up more than 3% of the sample.

V sheds 8 bases and J sheds 1 base, leaving 8 bases between their ends. From the cysteine through the phenylalanine, the CDR3 covers 13 amino acids. Kept here is only the CDR3 DNA, which spans 39 bases and is read in frame from base 1. Per the germline V gene (reference sequence), LNHNV is the CDR1 and YYDKDF is the CDR2. Participants in the prospective study were enrolled through a virtual design, were aged roughly 18 to 100 years, and lived in 24 United States geographic areas. Cohort assignment in the prospective study relied on participant-reported clinical history from a screening survey and a study questionnaire. In the prospective study, mobile phlebotomists collected whole blood, serum and a nasopharyngeal or oropharyngeal swab from each participant. Participants in the prospective study had the option to provide additional blood draws and questionnaires over a 2-month period. Before DNA extraction, blood samples from the prospective study were shipped at room temperature or frozen.

This entry belongs to a study of blood T cell repertoires in COVID-19 (dated by TCRdb to 2018 to 2021). For context, the study as a whole: Recovered participants in ImmuneRACE Cohort 3 were defined by two consecutive negative NP/OP PCR tests, clearance by a healthcare professional, or resolution of symptoms. Samples from collaborators originated in the United States, Italy and Spain and spanned both the acute and convalescent phases of COVID-19. The prospective study material was composed of cDNA or gDNA derived from T cells, B-cell-depleted T cells, or PBMCs. The dataset comprised deeply sampled blood TCRbeta repertoires from subjects exposed to, actively infected with, or recovered from COVID-19. The repertoires were released in a freely available public database meant as a resource for research on the immune response to SARS-CoV-2. The samples were drawn from two sources: the first 160 participants of the ongoing ImmuneRACE study, and about 1,300 subjects contributed by 6 global collaborators. Sample metadata almost always included a de-identified subject ID, COVID-19 status, age in years and sex. HLA class I and class II types, where available, came from metadata supplied by the sample provider rather than from assay-based typing. Summary of the overall study and its limitations: How much clinical and demographic metadata was included differed by source and by participant, and the metadata was provided uncurated.

This TCR was recovered from a man over 45 in a cohort exposed to, infected with or recovered from COVID-19 (not recorded which). The specimen was PBMCs or T cells enriched from blood (not recorded which). The chain uses TRBV15 and TRBJ2-2, with an unclear D gene assignment. The CDR3 region has the sequence CATLEWNTGELFF. DNA sequence: TGTGCCACCCTAGAGTGGAACACCGGGGAGCTGTTTTTT.